This TCR beta chain was identified during a study of shared clonotypes between healthy human individuals. General study results and limits: Several donors held about 5% of naive CD4 clonotypes in common. Investigators expected sequencing depth to affect clonotype sharing among donors.

Here immunoSEQ multiplex PCR was the method, and the copy in TCRdb shows in-frame clones only, minus some. Of roughly 1,100,000 clones in the sample, roughly 70% were seen once. The CDR3 is 14 residues long. The germline V gene has CDR1 MDHEN and CDR2 SYDVKM. The junction had 6 bases not matched to a gene; V was cut back by 4 bases and J by 3 bases. This clone was detected a few times. Its matching antigen is unknown. The sample was memory CD4+ T cells sorted from blood. Stated subset: CD45RA-negative fraction. The chain carries TRBV28 and TRBJ2-7; the match to TRBD1 covers 7 bases. This receptor was obtained from a man between 18 and 29 years old in good health. The CDR3 sequence: CASSSYRGVYEQYF. As DNA, the CDR3 is TGTGCCAGCAGTTCCTACAGGGGCGTCTACGAGCAGTACTTC.